This T cell receptor (beta chain) was recovered during a study of blood T cell repertoires in COVID-19. About the research overall: Donors in the United States, Italy and Spain gave samples during acute or convalescent COVID-19. The cDNA or gDNA used as material had been derived from T cells, B-cell-depleted T cells, or PBMCs.

Germline values: CDR1 LGHDT, CDR2 YNNKEL (reference sequence). Between the trimmed V and J ends, which lost 4 bases and 8 bases, there was a span of 9 bases. This CDR3 has 12 residues. Original methodology: Scientists estimated how many nucleated cells there were by amplifying reference gene primers. Clones were read by immunoSEQ multiplex PCR, and TCRdb kept only the in-frame ones, dropping some. That table is the source of V, J and clone size, and D and trimming were worked out from the DNA. The repertoire holds about 130,000 clones, with approximately 90% as singletons. The TCR originated in a man between 45 and 60 years old with active or convalescent COVID-19. Sample: peripheral blood. The V and J genes are TRBV3-1 (or the pseudogene TRBV3-2) and TRBJ1-3; no clear D gene. The CDR3 nucleotides read TGTGCCAGCAGCCCCCACACAGACACCATATATTTT. Its protein is CASSPHTDTIYF.